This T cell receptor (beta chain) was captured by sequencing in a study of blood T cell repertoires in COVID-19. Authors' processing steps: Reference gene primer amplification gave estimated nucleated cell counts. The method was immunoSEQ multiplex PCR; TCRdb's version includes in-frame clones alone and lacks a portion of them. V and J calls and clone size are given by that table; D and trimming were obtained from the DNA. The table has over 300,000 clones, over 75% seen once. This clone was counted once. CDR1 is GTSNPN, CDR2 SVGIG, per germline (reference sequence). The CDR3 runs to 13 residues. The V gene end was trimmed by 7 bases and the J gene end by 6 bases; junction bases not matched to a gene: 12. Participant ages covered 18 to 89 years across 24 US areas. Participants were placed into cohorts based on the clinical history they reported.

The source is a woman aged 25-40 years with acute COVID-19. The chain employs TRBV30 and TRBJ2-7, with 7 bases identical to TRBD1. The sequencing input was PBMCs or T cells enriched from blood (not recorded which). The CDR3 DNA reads TGTGCCTCCCTACGACAGGGTACGGGCGAGCAGTACTTC. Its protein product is CASLRQGTGEQYF.